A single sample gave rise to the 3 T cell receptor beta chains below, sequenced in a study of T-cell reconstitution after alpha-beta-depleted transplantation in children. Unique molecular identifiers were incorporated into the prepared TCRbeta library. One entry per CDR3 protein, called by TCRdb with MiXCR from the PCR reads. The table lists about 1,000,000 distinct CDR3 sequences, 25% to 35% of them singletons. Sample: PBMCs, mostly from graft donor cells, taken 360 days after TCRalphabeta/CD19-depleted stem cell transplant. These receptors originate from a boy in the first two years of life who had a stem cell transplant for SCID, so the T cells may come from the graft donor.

The CDR3 bases are TGCAGTGCGGTACCTTTGGCGGGGGGGTCAGATACGCAGTATTTT. This translates into CSAVPLAGGSDTQYF. This chain joins TRBV20-1 and TRBJ2-3; 9 positions match TRBD2. CDR3 length equals 15 residues. The trim removed 6 bases at V and 4 bases at J, leaving 11 bases unmatched. CDR1 is DFQATT, CDR2 SNEGSKA, per germline (reference sequence).

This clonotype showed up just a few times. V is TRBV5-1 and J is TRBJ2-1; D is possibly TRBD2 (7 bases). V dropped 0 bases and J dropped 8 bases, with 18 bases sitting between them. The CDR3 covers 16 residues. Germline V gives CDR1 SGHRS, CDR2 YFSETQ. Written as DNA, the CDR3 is TGCGCCAGCAGCTTGGCGGGGGGCTCAGCAGTCCATGAGCAGTTCTTC. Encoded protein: CASSLAGGSAVHEQFF.

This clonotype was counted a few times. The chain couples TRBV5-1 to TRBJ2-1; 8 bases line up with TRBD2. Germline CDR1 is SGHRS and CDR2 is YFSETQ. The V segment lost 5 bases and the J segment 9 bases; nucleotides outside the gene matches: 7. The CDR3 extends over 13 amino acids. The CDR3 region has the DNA TGCGCCAGCAGTTGGACTAGCAGCAGTGAGCAGTTCTTC. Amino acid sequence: CASSWTSSSEQFF.